This T cell receptor (beta chain) was observed in a study of shared clonotypes between healthy human individuals. General study points: Only blood was sampled; tissue repertoires likely differ.

The CDR3 is 14 residues long. Germline CDR1 is SGHTS and CDR2 is YDEGEE. With 2 bases removed from V and 4 bases from J, the gap between germline ends came to 13 bases. The method was immunoSEQ multiplex PCR; TCRdb's version includes in-frame clones alone and lacks a portion of them. In the table there are about 460,000 clones, around 77% of which are singletons. A word on this clone: The antigen remains unidentified.

Donors had no recently reported acute infections or vaccinations and were HIV-negative. Only Caucasian adults living in Nashville, Tennessee made up the donor group. The unsorted samples had approximately 90 million PBMCs used for genomic DNA. The chain has TRBV5-8 and TRBJ2-7; no clear D. The sequence came from a woman in her thirties or forties in good health. Some clones in this sample may be carry-over from other donors' samples. The sample consisted of PBMCs. The CDR3 sequence: CASSFSGSGYEQYF. CDR3 in DNA: TGTGCCAGCAGCTTTTCCGGCTCCGGGTACGAGCAGTACTTC.